This TCR beta chain was sequenced for a study of cytomegalovirus exposure and HLA in healthy donors. Study as a whole: It was reported in a later analysis that the same platform had been used for the 120 or so validation repertoires as for the approximately 700 first-cohort repertoires.

Per germline, CDR1 MNHEY and CDR2 SVGAGI. The J segment lost 4 bases and the V segment lost 6 bases, leaving 9 bases of the junction unmatched. This CDR3 is built from 15 residues. Libraries were prepared by immunoSEQ multiplex PCR; TCRdb keeps only in-frame clonotypes and omits some of them. Among roughly 150,000 clones listed, 80% to 85% were seen once. This TCR derives from a man aged 30-40 years in good health and CMV-seropositive. Sequencing was carried out using PBMCs. V and J are TRBV6-5 and TRBJ2-1; TRBD1 matches 7 bases. This chain's CDR3 is CASSPRDSKYNEQFF. CDR3 in DNA: TGTGCCAGCAGCCCCCGGGACAGCAAATACAATGAGCAGTTCTTC.